Following are 30 T cell receptor beta chains from one sample sequenced in a study of T cells in localized non-small cell lung cancer. Assay used: immunoSEQ multiplex PCR; TCRdb lists only in-frame clones, some missing. Here the sample spans some 51,000 clones, just over 85% being singletons. The source was peripheral blood, collected before any cancer treatment. The receptor source for this set is a woman aged 35 to 69 with stage I lung adenocarcinoma.

The chain combines TRBV6-4 with TRBJ1-2, with D possibly TRBD1 on 5 matching bases. The V and J ends lost 4 bases and 6 bases respectively, with 12 bases between them. This CDR3 has 13 amino acids. Germline V lookup: CDR1 MRHNA, CDR2 SNTAGT. The CDR3 DNA reads as TGTGCCAGCAGTGCTTCGGGGGTGGATGGCTACACCTTC. Translating it yields CASSASGVDGYTF.

This chain links TRBV19 with TRBJ2-5; a possible D gene is TRBD2 (6 bases). Looked up from germline, CDR1 is LNHDA and CDR2 is SQIVND (reference sequence). CDR3 length: 13 residues. The germline V and J ends were trimmed by 4 bases and 5 bases, with 11 bases remaining between them. CDR3: CASSTRRGETQYF. DNA of the CDR3: TGTGCCAGTAGTACCAGACGGGGGGAGACCCAGTACTTC. The variable domain in full, completed from reference TRBV19 and TRBJ2-5, reads DGGITQSPKYLFRKEGQNVTLSCEQNLNHDAMYWYRQDPGQGLRLIYYSQIVNDFQKGDIAEGYSVSREKKESFPLTVTSAQKNPTAFYLCASSTRRGETQYFGPGTRLLVL.

The chain uses TRBV9 and TRBJ2-1; D might be TRBD2 (7 bases). Trimming pared 4 bases from V and 5 bases from J, leaving 13 bases between. Germline V CDR1 and CDR2: SGDLS, YYNGEE. The length of the CDR3 is 14 residues. The CDR3 here is CASSLEGGHNEQFF. Here the CDR3 DNA reads TGTGCCAGCAGCTTAGAGGGGGGGCACAATGAGCAGTTCTTC.

This clone has just a few counts. V usage is TRBV11-2 and J usage is TRBJ1-6; the D is unclear. Trimming shortened V by 5 bases and J by 0 bases, and 5 bases separated the two germline ends. This CDR3 region has 14 residues. Germline V lookup: CDR1 SGHAT, CDR2 FQNNGV. CDR3 region: CASSQSSYNSPLHF. The CDR3, as DNA: TGTGCCAGCAGCCAAAGCTCCTATAATTCACCCCTCCACTTT.

The rearrangement links TRBV19 to TRBJ2-6; possibly TRBD2 for D (5 bases). The CDR3 consists of 16 residues. The V end was cut by 6 bases, the J end by 0 bases, with 12 bases between. Germline V gene data show CDR1 as LNHDA and CDR2 as SQIVND (reference sequence). CDR3 coding DNA: TGTGCCAGTAGGAACCGCCGGGGCTCTGGGGCCAACGTCCTGACTTTC. It is translated as CASRNRRGSGANVLTF.

This clone was counted between two and nine times. This sequence joins TRBV15 and TRBJ1-2; no definite D call. In germline, CDR1 is LNHNV, CDR2 YYDKDF (reference sequence). The CDR3 sequence is 14 residues long. Deletions cut 0 bases from V and 5 bases from J, with 10 bases between. The DNA of the CDR3 is TGTGCCACCAGCAGAGAGGGAAGTATATATGGCTACACCTTC. Translated: CATSREGSIYGYTF.

The V and J genes are TRBV6-1 and TRBJ1-5, with TRBD1 as a possible D gene (5 bases). This CDR3 is built from 14 residues. Trimming cost V 10 bases and J 0 bases, with 13 bases left between them. Germline loops: CDR1 MNHNS, CDR2 SASEGT. CDR3 region: CATSKGNSNQPQHF. CDR3 bases: TGTGCCACTTCGAAGGGGAATAGCAATCAGCCCCAGCATTTT.

This chain uses TRBV6-5 with TRBJ1-6; D not certain. This CDR3 spans 13 amino acids. CDR1 MNHEY and CDR2 SVGAGI come from the germline V gene. Trimming pared 5 bases from V and 7 bases from J, leaving 9 bases between. CDR3 bases: TGTGCCAGCAGTGGAGGTAGGAATTCACCCCTCCACTTT. Translating gives CASSGGRNSPLHF.

The sample holds one count of this clone. This rearrangement joins TRBV7-2 to TRBJ2-7; D gene uncertain. The CDR3 spans 12 residues. Germline lookup yields CDR1 SGHTA and CDR2 FQGNSA. The V and J ends lost 5 bases and 3 bases respectively, with 8 bases between them. Written as DNA, the CDR3 is TGTGCCAGCAGCCCAACCAGCTACGAGCAGTACTTC. Translated, it gives CASSPTSYEQYF.

The J gene is TRBJ2-7, the V gene TRBV6-1; the match to TRBD1 covers 9 bases. The CDR3 totals 15 residues. The germline V gene encodes CDR1 MNHNS and CDR2 SASEGT. The J segment lost 7 bases and the V segment lost 2 bases, leaving 9 bases of the junction unmatched. In nucleotides, the CDR3 is TGTGCCAGCAGTGAACCGGGACAGGGATTGGGTGAGCAGTACTTC. Translating it yields CASSEPGQGLGEQYF.

This chain connects TRBV5-1 to TRBJ2-6, with no clear D. This CDR3 region has 16 residues. Trimming pared 0 bases from V and 2 bases from J, leaving 9 bases between. Per the germline V gene, CDR1 is SGHRS and CDR2 is YFSETQ. CDR3 bases: TGCGCCAGCAGCTTGGATCCCACCCCTGGGGCCAACGTCCTGACTTTC. Amino acid sequence: CASSLDPTPGANVLTF. Together with reference TRBV5-1 and TRBJ2-6, the CDR3 gives the full variable domain: KAGVTQTPRYLIKTRGQQVTLSCSPISGHRSVSWYQQTPGQGLQFLFEYFSETQRNKGNFPGRFSGRQFSNSRSEMNVSTLELGDSALYLCASSLDPTPGANVLTFGAGSRLTVL.

This chain links TRBV7-9 with TRBJ2-2; 8 bases map to TRBD2. The V and J ends lost 4 bases and 5 bases, in that order; junction bases with no gene match: 9. This CDR3 region has 16 residues. The germline CDR1 and CDR2 sequences are SEHNR and FQNEAQ (reference sequence). CDR3 sequence reads: CASSSTRGGWTGELFF. For the CDR3, the DNA is TGTGCCAGCAGCTCCACCCGGGGGGGATGGACCGGGGAGCTGTTTTTT.

This clone was seen more than once but under ten times. The gene calls are TRBV11-2 and TRBJ1-5; D unresolved. V dropped 2 bases and J dropped 7 bases, with 12 bases sitting between them. CDR1 is SGHAT, CDR2 FQNNGV, per germline. The CDR3 runs 14 residues. This CDR3 reads CASSLSTLGQPQHF. The CDR3 bases are TGTGCCAGCAGCTTATCGACGTTGGGGCAGCCCCAGCATTTT.

The chain joins TRBV11-3 to TRBJ2-2, with TRBD2 matching over 8 bases. CDR3 size: 17 residues. Germline-derived CDR1 and CDR2 are SGHNT and YENEEA. The trim removed 5 bases at V and 0 bases at J, leaving 8 bases unmatched. CDR3: CASSPGGGLPNTGELFF. The CDR3, as DNA: TGTGCCAGCAGCCCGGGGGGGGGACTACCGAACACCGGGGAGCTGTTTTTT.

The CDR3 DNA follows: TGTGCCAGTCGACCTGGCCTTGGGGCTGAAGCTTTCTTT. Translation: CASRPGLGAEAFF. The V and J genes are TRBV19 and TRBJ1-1; D remains ambiguous. The germline V gene has CDR1 LNHDA and CDR2 SQIVND (reference sequence). The CDR3 runs 13 residues. V was clipped by 8 bases and J by 6 bases, with 16 bases between them. Full variable domain (outside the CDR3, taken from reference TRBV19 and TRBJ1-1): DGGITQSPKYLFRKEGQNVTLSCEQNLNHDAMYWYRQDPGQGLRLIYYSQIVNDFQKGDIAEGYSVSREKKESFPLTVTSAQKNPTAFYLCASRPGLGAEAFFGQGTRLTVV.

The rearrangement joins TRBV9 to TRBJ1-2; no clear D gene. Trimming took 1 base from V and 4 from J, leaving 8 bases between them. CDR1 is SGDLS and CDR2 is YYNGEE in the germline V gene. The CDR3 loop spans 13 amino acids. CDR3 in DNA: TGTGCCAGCAGCGTAAGCAGGTTCTATGGCTACACCTTC. Its protein is CASSVSRFYGYTF.

This chain links TRBV9 with TRBJ2-5; D not certain. Germline assignment: CDR1 SGDLS and CDR2 YYNGEE. Trimming stripped 4 bases from V and 2 bases from J, with 12 bases between. The CDR3 runs to 14 residues. The CDR3 spells CASSPHLVQETQYF. CDR3 in DNA: TGTGCCAGCAGCCCCCATCTAGTGCAAGAGACCCAGTACTTC.

As DNA, the CDR3 is TGCGCCAGCAGCTTGGGGGCAGATGGGATTTCACCCCTCCACTTT. Translated, it gives CASSLGADGISPLHF. The chain carries TRBV5-1 and TRBJ1-6, with D uncertain. The CDR3 is 15 residues long. The V gene lost 0 bases and the J gene lost 9 bases, with 13 bases spanning the gap. The germline CDR1 and CDR2 sequences are SGHRS and YFSETQ.

This clone was counted only a few times. V is TRBV19 and J is TRBJ1-5; D is undetermined. The length of the CDR3 is 15 residues. CDR1 and CDR2 from the germline V gene are LNHDA and SQIVND (reference sequence). The ends were cut back, 7 bases at V and 5 bases at J, with 18 bases in the middle. The chain's CDR3 is CASNYRGKGYQPQHF. The CDR3 coding sequence is TGTGCCAGTAACTATCGGGGAAAGGGTTATCAGCCCCAGCATTTT.

The J gene is TRBJ2-5, the V gene TRBV5-4; the D is unclear. V lost 5 bases to trimming and J lost 2 bases, with 7 bases between them. Germline values: CDR1 SGHNT, CDR2 YYREEE (reference sequence). CDR3 length: 12 residues. CDR3 sequence (DNA): TGTGCCAGCAGTAAAGTTCAAGAGACCCAGTACTTC. It translates to CASSKVQETQYF.

J is TRBJ2-7 and V is TRBV7-2, with 11 bases fitting TRBD2. CDR1 and CDR2 (germline): SGHTA, FQGNSA. This CDR3 spans 18 amino acids. V shed 0 bases, J shed 5 bases, and the junction held 12 bases outside the gene matches. This CDR3 reads CASSLAQARLAGGNEQYF. In DNA, the CDR3 is TGTGCCAGCAGCTTAGCGCAAGCACGGCTAGCGGGGGGAAACGAGCAGTACTTC. Filled out from reference TRBV7-2 and TRBJ2-7, the complete variable domain reads GAGVSQSPSNKVTEKGKDVELRCDPISGHTALYWYRQSLGQGLEFLIYFQGNSAPDKSGLPSDRFSAERTGGSVSTLTIQRTQQEDSAVYLCASSLAQARLAGGNEQYFGPGTRLTVT.

The chain employs TRBV5-6 and TRBJ1-4, with TRBD1 matching 8 bases. The germline CDR1 and CDR2 sequences are SGHDT and YYEEEE. V was pared by 1 base and J by 8 bases, with 7 bases of the junction left unmatched. The CDR3 contains 15 residues. Here the CDR3 reads CASSLTDRGGEKLFF. CDR3 coding DNA: TGTGCCAGCAGCTTGACAGACAGGGGAGGGGAAAAACTGTTTTTT.

The chain's CDR3 is CAWRGPGGVNQPQHF. CDR3 DNA: TGTGCCTGGAGGGGCCCGGGGGGCGTGAATCAGCCCCAGCATTTT. The chain joins TRBV30 to TRBJ1-5; D perhaps matches TRBD1 (6 bases). CDR1 and CDR2 (germline): GTSNPN, SVGIG (reference sequence). This CDR3 region has 15 residues. Trimming shortened V by 3 bases and J by 4 bases, and 16 bases separated the two germline ends.

V usage is TRBV30 and J usage is TRBJ1-3; no reliable D call. CDR3 length: 13 residues. Germline CDR1 reads GTSNPN; CDR2 reads SVGIG (reference sequence). The V gene lost 4 bases and the J gene lost 1 base, with 8 bases spanning the gap. The CDR3, as DNA: TGTGCCTGGAAAGAACCGTCTGGAAACACCATATATTTT. Amino acids: CAWKEPSGNTIYF.

The chain employs TRBV19 and TRBJ2-1, with D perhaps matching TRBD2 (5 bases). CDR3 length: 16 amino acids. The ends were cut back, 1 base at V and 0 bases at J, with 10 bases in the middle. CDR1 is LNHDA and CDR2 is SQIVND in the germline V gene (reference sequence). The CDR3 reads CASSIGLAGSYNEQFF. The CDR3 DNA is TGTGCCAGTAGTATAGGACTGGCGGGCTCCTACAATGAGCAGTTCTTC. The full variable domain, with the rest looked up from reference TRBV19 and TRBJ2-1, is DGGITQSPKYLFRKEGQNVTLSCEQNLNHDAMYWYRQDPGQGLRLIYYSQIVNDFQKGDIAEGYSVSREKKESFPLTVTSAQKNPTAFYLCASSIGLAGSYNEQFFGPGTRLTVL.

V usage is TRBV19 and J usage is TRBJ1-4; a possible D gene is TRBD1 (6 bases). The CDR3 sequence is 14 residues long. Germline loops: CDR1 LNHDA, CDR2 SQIVND (reference sequence). The V end lost 5 bases, the J end lost 8 bases, and 15 bases lay between the germline ends. This chain's CDR3 is CASSVQGLQEKLFF. CDR3 in DNA: TGTGCCAGTAGTGTTCAGGGGCTACAGGAAAAACTGTTTTTT.

The chain recombines TRBV29-1 with TRBJ2-5; D remains ambiguous. This CDR3 contains 12 residues. The germline gives CDR1 SQVTM, CDR2 ANQGSEA. Trimming took off 4 bases at V and 1 base at J, with 7 bases between the two ends. This chain's CDR3 is CSVGAAQETQYF. The CDR3 DNA sequence: TGCAGCGTTGGGGCGGCCCAAGAGACCCAGTACTTC.

A word on this clone: This same CDR3 is encoded by further DNA sequences in the sample. This chain joins TRBV7-9 and TRBJ2-2; D is ambiguous. CDR1 SEHNR and CDR2 FQNEAQ come from the germline V gene (reference sequence). This CDR3 has 12 residues. The V and J ends lost 3 bases and 5 bases respectively, with 4 bases between them. The CDR3 here is CASSFNTGELFF. The CDR3 bases are TGTGCCAGCAGCTTCAATACCGGGGAGCTGTTTTTT. Full variable domain (rest looked up from reference TRBV7-9 and TRBJ2-2): DTGVSQNPRHKITKRGQNVTFRCDPISEHNRLYWYRQTLGQGPEFLTYFQNEAQLEKSRLLSDRFSAERPKGSFSTLEIQRTEQGDSAMYLCASSFNTGELFFGEGSRLTVL.

This chain joins TRBV11-2 and TRBJ2-5; 12 bases fit TRBD1. The CDR3 covers 14 residues. With V trimmed by 4 bases and J by 6 bases, 3 bases remained unmatched. Germline V lookup: CDR1 SGHAT, CDR2 FQNNGV. The DNA for the CDR3 is TGTGCCAGCAGCTCTGGGACAGGGGGCCAGACCCAGTACTTC. Its protein product is CASSSGTGGQTQYF.

In its sample, this clone was seen a few times. This sequence joins TRBV7-2 and TRBJ1-2; TRBD1 might be the D (5 bases). The length of the CDR3 is 14 residues. Germline CDR1 and CDR2: SGHTA and FQGNSA. Trimming stripped 3 bases from V and 8 bases from J, with 16 bases between. DNA of the CDR3: TGTGCCAGCAGCTTGGGCAGGGAGACGGTCGGCTACACCTTC. This translates into CASSLGRETVGYTF. Supplemented by reference TRBV7-2 and TRBJ1-2, the full variable domain reads GAGVSQSPSNKVTEKGKDVELRCDPISGHTALYWYRQSLGQGLEFLIYFQGNSAPDKSGLPSDRFSAERTGGSVSTLTIQRTQQEDSAVYLCASSLGRETVGYTFGSGTRLTVV.